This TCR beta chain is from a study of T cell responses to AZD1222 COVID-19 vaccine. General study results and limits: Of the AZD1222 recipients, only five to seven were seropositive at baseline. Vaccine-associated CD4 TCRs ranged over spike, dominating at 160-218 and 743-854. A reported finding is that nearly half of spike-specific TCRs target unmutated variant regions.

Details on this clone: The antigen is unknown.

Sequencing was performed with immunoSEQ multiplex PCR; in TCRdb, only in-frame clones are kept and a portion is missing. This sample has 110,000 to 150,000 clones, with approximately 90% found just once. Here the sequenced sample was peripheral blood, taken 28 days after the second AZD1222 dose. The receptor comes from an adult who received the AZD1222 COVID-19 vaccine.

CDR3 nucleotide sequence: TGCGCCAGCAGCTTGCAGGGGCCAAACACCGGGGAGCTGTTTTTT. Residues: CASSLQGPNTGELFF. The rearrangement uses TRBV5-1 and TRBJ2-2; D possibly corresponds to TRBD1 (6 bases). Deletions cut 1 base from V and 2 bases from J, with 9 bases between. This CDR3 is built from 15 residues. The germline V gene has CDR1 SGHRS and CDR2 YFSETQ.